These T cell receptor beta chains were read from a single sample in a study of blood T cell repertoires in COVID-19. The method was immunoSEQ multiplex PCR; TCRdb's version includes in-frame clones alone and lacks a portion of them. The sample shows around 150,000 clones, less than 85% of them seen only once. Sequenced input: peripheral blood. The receptors originated from a human donor in a cohort sampled during active COVID-19. Both conserved end residues are part of each CDR3. The order of the fields is D gene, J gene, clone size, V gene, CDR3 DNA, CDR3 protein. The D gene is left open where the match is weak. The listing skips clone size in some rows; elsewhere it reads once, few, many or a size class.

.,TRBJ1-2,.,TRBV12-5,TGTGCTAGTGGTTTGCGGGCCGTGGGAGGTGGCTACACCTTC,CASGLRAVGGGYTF
.,TRBJ2-7,once,TRBV9,TGTGCCAGCAGCGTTTCAGGGGAATCCGAGCAGTACTTC,CASSVSGESEQYF
.,TRBJ1-3,.,TRBV5-1,TGCGCCAGCAGCAGCAGGGAACTCGGAAACACCATATATTTT,CASSSRELGNTIYF
.,TRBJ2-2,.,TRBV14,TGTGCCAGCAGAAAGGGGGTCCACACCGGGGAGCTGTTTTTT,CASRKGVHTGELFF
.,TRBJ1-2,.,TRBV5-6,TGTGCCAGCAGCTTGGGGCGGGGAAGCTATGGCTACACCTTC,CASSLGRGSYGYTF
.,TRBJ1-2,.,TRBV7-6,TGTGCCAGCAGCTTAGCTCCGGGTAACCTAGGCGGCTACACCTTC,CASSLAPGNLGGYTF
.,TRBJ1-2,.,TRBV6-6,TGTGCCAGCAGTTACGGGGCAGGGGATCCTAACTATGGCTACACCTTC,CASSYGAGDPNYGYTF
.,TRBJ1-5,.,TRBV27,TGTGCCAGCAGTTATCTGGGAAAGGGGCAGCCCCAGCATTTT,CASSYLGKGQPQHF
.,TRBJ2-2,.,TRBV6-5,TGTGCCAGCAGTCACCAGATTCAGAACACCGGGGAGCTGTTTTTT,CASSHQIQNTGELFF
.,TRBJ1-6,.,TRBV27,TGTGCCAGCAGTCTGTTTATGGGCGAAAGCTCCTATAATTCACCCCTCCACTTT,CASSLFMGESSYNSPLHF
TRBD1,TRBJ1-5,.,TRBV6-5,TGTGCCAGCAGTTTCGACAGGGTCCAGCCCCAGCATTTT,CASSFDRVQPQHF
.,TRBJ1-1,.,TRBV15,TGTGCCACCAGCACTCTACTGAACACTGAAGCTTTCTTT,CATSTLLNTEAFF
.,TRBJ1-1,many,TRBV29-1,TGCAGCGTTGACGACAGTATGAACACTGAAGCTTTCTTT,CSVDDSMNTEAFF